The present entry profiles one TCR beta chain with its context. Clinical history as reported by participants underpinned cohort assignment. Before being deemed recovered, Cohort 3 donors had two negative PCRs, clearance, or symptom resolution. Per the original methods: Reference gene primer amplification in the assay estimated nucleated cell counts. TCRdb's table, derived via immunoSEQ multiplex PCR, lists solely in-frame clones and lacks some. The V and J calls and clone size were taken over from that table, and D and trimming were inferred from the DNA. The profile covers about 300,000 clones, with 70% to 90% appearing a single time and over 3.5% taken by the ten largest. Per the germline V gene, CDR1 is MNHEY and CDR2 is SMNVEV (reference sequence). V lost 5 bases, J lost 2 bases, and 6 bases stayed unmatched. The CDR3 has 14 residues. This sample stems from a study of blood T cell repertoires in COVID-19.

The V call is TRBV27, the J call TRBJ2-7; 7 nucleotides line up with TRBD1. Sequenced sample: PBMCs or T cells enriched from blood (not recorded which). The TCR was taken from a man in his thirties or forties who had recovered from COVID-19. This CDR3 reads CASSPLDRTYEQYF. In DNA, the CDR3 is TGTGCCAGCAGTCCTCTGGACAGGACCTACGAGCAGTACTTC.